This TCR beta chain was recovered during a study of T-cell memory formation after mild COVID-19. TCRdb reprocessed the 5' RACE reads with MiXCR, giving one entry per CDR3 protein. The table records approximately 210,000 distinct CDR3 sequences, 10% of them present only once. This clonotype was seen only a few times. Trimming stripped 8 bases from V and 2 bases from J, with 11 bases between. Germline assignment: CDR1 DFQATT and CDR2 SNEGSKA (reference sequence). There are 12 residues in the CDR3. This TCR was recovered from a man aged 18 to 30 who had mild COVID-19 (a few samples of this study predate the infection). Cell type and time point are not known. V usage is TRBV20-1 and J usage is TRBJ2-3; D unresolved. Sequenced sample: PBMCs or a T cell subset sorted from them (not recorded which). The CDR3 coding sequence is TGCAGTAGGATACGGGCCACAGATACGCAGTATTTT. It codes for CSRIRATDTQYF.